The subject of this entry is one T cell receptor beta chain. The data stem from a study of T cell responses to AZD1222 COVID-19 vaccine. Clones were read by immunoSEQ multiplex PCR, and TCRdb kept only the in-frame ones, dropping some. The data hold 150,000 to 200,000 clones, with 90% to 95% observed a single time. The CDR3 is made up of 18 amino acids. Trimming pared 2 bases from V and 0 bases from J, leaving 20 bases between. The germline gives CDR1 SGHNT, CDR2 YENEEA. This specimen consisted of peripheral blood, obtained on day 0 of AZD1222 vaccination. The source of this sequence is an adult in good health. The chain carries TRBV11-3 and TRBJ2-7; D perhaps matches TRBD1 (6 bases). CDR3 protein: CASSLRPRGKTNSYEQYF. The CDR3 DNA reads as TGTGCCAGCAGCTTAAGGCCCAGGGGTAAAACTAACTCCTACGAGCAGTACTTC. Full variable domain (remainder filled in from reference TRBV11-3 and TRBJ2-7): EAGVVQSPRYKIIEKKQPVAFWCNPISGHNTLYWYLQNLGQGPELLIRYENEEAVDDSQLPKDRFSAERLKGVDSTLKIQPAELGDSAVYLCASSLRPRGKTNSYEQYFGPGTRLTVT.